This TCR beta chain was observed in a study of blood T cell repertoires in COVID-19. Study-level background: Sites across the United States, Italy and Spain contributed samples from acute and convalescent COVID-19. Nucleic acid was either cDNA or gDNA, and it came from T cells, B-cell-depleted T cells, or PBMCs.

The CDR3 is made up of 14 amino acids. V was pared by 4 bases and J by 8 bases, with 17 bases between. In germline, CDR1 is SGHAT, CDR2 FQDESV (reference sequence). Source study methods: Amplifying reference gene primers gave estimates of nucleated cell counts. Measured with immunoSEQ multiplex PCR; TCRdb has only the in-frame clones, and not every one. Clone size and the V and J calls come from that table; the DNA yielded D and trimming. The sample lists 30,000 to 45,000 clones; approximately 90% were seen once. The sequence was obtained from a man aged 50 or older with active COVID-19. The chain links TRBV11-1 to TRBJ1-2, with no clear D. The sample consisted of peripheral blood. This chain's CDR3 is CASSSDWAGGGYTF. CDR3 DNA: TGTGCCAGCAGCTCGGACTGGGCAGGTGGAGGCTACACCTTC.